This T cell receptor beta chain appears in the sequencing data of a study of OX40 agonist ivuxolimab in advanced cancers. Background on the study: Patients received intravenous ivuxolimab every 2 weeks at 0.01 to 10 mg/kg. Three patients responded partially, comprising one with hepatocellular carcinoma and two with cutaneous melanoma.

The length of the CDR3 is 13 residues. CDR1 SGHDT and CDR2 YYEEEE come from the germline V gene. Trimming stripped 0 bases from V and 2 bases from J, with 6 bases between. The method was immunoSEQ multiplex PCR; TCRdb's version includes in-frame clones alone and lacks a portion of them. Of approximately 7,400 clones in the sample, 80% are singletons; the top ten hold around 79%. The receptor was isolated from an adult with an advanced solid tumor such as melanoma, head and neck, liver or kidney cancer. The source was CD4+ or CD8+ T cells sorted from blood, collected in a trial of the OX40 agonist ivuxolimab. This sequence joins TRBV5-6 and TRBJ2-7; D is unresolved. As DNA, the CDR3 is TGTGCCAGCAGCTTGGCACAGACCTACGAGCAGTACTTC. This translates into CASSLAQTYEQYF.